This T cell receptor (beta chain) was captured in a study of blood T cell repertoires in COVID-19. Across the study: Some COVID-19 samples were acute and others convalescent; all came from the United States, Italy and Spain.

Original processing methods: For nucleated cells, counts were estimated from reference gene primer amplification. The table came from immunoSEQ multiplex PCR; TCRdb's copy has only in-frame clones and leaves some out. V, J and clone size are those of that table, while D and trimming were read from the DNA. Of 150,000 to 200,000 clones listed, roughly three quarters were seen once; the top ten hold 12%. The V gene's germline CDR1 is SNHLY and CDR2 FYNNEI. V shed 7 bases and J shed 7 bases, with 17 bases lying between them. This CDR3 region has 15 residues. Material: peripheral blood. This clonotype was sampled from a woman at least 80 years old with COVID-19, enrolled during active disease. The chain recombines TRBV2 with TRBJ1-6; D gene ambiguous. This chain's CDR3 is CASKGRGMLNSPLHF. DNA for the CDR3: TGTGCCAGCAAAGGTCGGGGAATGTTAAATTCACCCCTCCACTTT. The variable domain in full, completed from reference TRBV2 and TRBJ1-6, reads EPEVTQTPSHQVTQMGQEVILRCVPISNHLYFYWYRQILGQKVEFLVSFYNNEISEKSEIFDDQFSVERPDGSNFTLKIRSTKLEDSAMYFCASKGRGMLNSPLHFGNGTRLTVT.